The present entry profiles one TCR beta chain with its context. Its antigen is undetermined. The assay was immunoSEQ multiplex PCR, and TCRdb's table has in-frame clones only and misses some. Among fewer than 120,000 clones listed, approximately 87% were seen once. The junction had 17 bases not matched to a gene; V was cut back by 2 bases and J by 2 bases. The CDR3 has 19 amino acids. Germline V gene lookup returns CDR1 SGHTA and CDR2 FQGNSA. The sample comes from a study of cytomegalovirus exposure and HLA in healthy donors. Whole-study results and caveats: High specificity and sensitivity for cytomegalovirus status were reported for the classifier. In vitro work confirmed that a few CMV-associated chains recognize CMV antigens. The authors listed some 160 TCR beta chains as cytomegalovirus-associated. First-cohort TCR clusters tended to co-occur in the 95 to 150 validation repertoires, a later analysis found.

The source of this sequence is a woman aged 25 to 39 in good health and CMV-seropositive. The J gene is TRBJ2-7, the V gene TRBV7-2; 8 nucleotides align to TRBD2. Sample: PBMCs. The CDR3 nucleotides read TGTGCCAGCAGCTTATCTGCCTTATTGATAAAGCGGGAGCCCTACGAGCAGTACTTC. Translating gives CASSLSALLIKREPYEQYF.